This T cell receptor (beta chain) was recorded in a study of T-cell reconstitution after alpha-beta-depleted transplantation in children. The study's findings and limits: Expanded graft clones numbering several hundred reportedly gave rise to alpha-beta T cells about two months after transplant. Diversity and T-cell counts at one year after transplant derived mostly from new T cells. Surviving recipient cells, namely T cells and thymic progenitors, were the source of high day-60 TCRbeta diversity in some patients.

Unmatched junction bases numbered 10, after V lost 3 bases and J lost 6 bases. The germline V gene encodes CDR1 SNHLY and CDR2 FYNNEI. This CDR3 is 16 amino acids long. On this clonotype itself: Its antigen is not known.

TCRbeta library preparation incorporated unique molecular identifiers. TCRdb itself ran the PCR reads through MiXCR, one entry per CDR3 protein. The repertoire consists of fewer than 1 million distinct CDR3 sequences, with around 17% occurring once and the leading ten covering 5%. This sample comprised PBMCs, mostly from graft donor cells, obtained 360 days after TCRalphabeta/CD19-depleted stem cell transplant. This sequence was found in a male patient aged 10 to 17 who had a stem cell transplant for acute lymphoblastic leukemia, so the T cells may come from the graft donor. V usage is TRBV2 and J usage is TRBJ2-5; 10 bases are shared with TRBD1. The CDR3 sequence: CASSDRRTGGLKTQYF. CDR3 coding DNA: TGTGCCAGCAGTGACCGCCGGACAGGGGGGTTGAAGACCCAGTACTTC.